Included here is one T cell receptor (beta chain) sequence, with context. Its matching antigen is unknown. The data were taken from a study of T cell clonotyping in hematopoietic cell transplantation. Findings of the study overall: Higher Inverse Simpson Index values in graft donor and pretransplant recipient predicted broader posttransplant TCR diversity. After transplant, recipient diversity fell while pathologically expanded clonotypes grew through day 180. At the given depth, recipient repertoires were over 95% de novo clonotypes.

Using immunoSEQ multiplex PCR, the repertoire was profiled, and TCRdb retains in-frame clones only, with some absent. The sample consists of 26,000 or so clones, around 95% of them appearing once. The CDR3 is 14 amino acids. Germline CDR1 reads SGDLS; CDR2 reads YYNGEE. Trimming pared 3 bases from V and 1 base from J, leaving 11 bases between. This TCR was sampled from a man in his fifties or sixties in good health. Some clones in this sample may be carry-over from other donors' samples. The V call is TRBV9, the J call TRBJ2-7; D is perhaps TRBD1 (6 bases). Sequencing used peripheral blood mononuclear cells. CDR3 in amino acids: CASSAAGQSYEQYF. The CDR3 DNA reads TGTGCCAGCAGCGCGGCAGGACAGTCCTACGAGCAGTACTTC.